This T cell receptor (beta chain) was identified in a study of cytomegalovirus exposure and HLA in healthy donors. Use of 60 Vbeta and 13 Jbeta primers characterized the PCR. TCRdb keeps only in-frame clones here, not all; method: immunoSEQ multiplex PCR. The table includes around 100,000 clones, 74% detected once. Germline V gene data show CDR1 as PRHDT and CDR2 as FYEKMQ (reference sequence). The length of the CDR3 is 15 residues. V was clipped by 2 bases and J by 2 bases, with 12 bases between them. Material for sequencing was PBMCs. The chain recombines TRBV13 with TRBJ1-1; D ambiguous. The TCR comes from a man between 45 and 60 years old in good health and CMV-seropositive. The CDR3 nucleotides read TGTGCCAGCAGCTTAACCGACATGCGTAACACTGAAGCTTTCTTT. This translates into CASSLTDMRNTEAFF.